The 16 T cell receptor beta chains given below trace back to one sample, sequenced in a study of breast tumors, draining lymph nodes, adjacent tissues. One entry per CDR3 protein results from TCRdb running MiXCR on the multiplex PCR reads. The sample contains about 230,000 distinct CDR3 sequences, roughly 30% of which appear only once. Breast cancer patients provided tissue from their axillary draining lymph nodes. The sequenced sample was axillary lymph node tissue. The receptors come from a female donor with breast cancer. Some clones in this sample may be carry-over from other donors' samples.

In its sample, this clonotype was seen many times. V usage is TRBV18 and J usage is TRBJ1-5; unclear D gene. Per germline, CDR1 KGHSH and CDR2 LQKENI. The V end lost 3 bases, the J end lost 2 bases, and 11 bases lay between the germline ends. This CDR3 is 15 amino acids long. CDR3 sequence reads: CASSPSGAGNQPQHF. The CDR3 DNA sequence: TGTGCCAGCTCACCCTCGGGCGCCGGCAATCAGCCCCAGCATTTT.

In this sample, this clonotype turned up many times. The chain joins TRBV6-5 to TRBJ2-7; 9 bases are a match to TRBD1. J lost 0 bases, V lost 5 bases, and 5 bases had no gene match. Germline V gene sequence: CDR1 MNHEY, CDR2 SVGAGI. The CDR3 sequence is 15 residues long. DNA for the CDR3: TGTGCCAGCAGTGCCTTGACAGGGGGCTCCTACGAGCAGTACTTC. It yields the protein CASSALTGGSYEQYF.

At least ten counts were recorded for this clonotype. The chain employs TRBV14 and TRBJ2-7, with 10 bases lining up with TRBD1. Germline CDR1 is SGHDN and CDR2 is FVKESK. The V and J ends lost 5 bases and 5 bases, in that order; junction bases with no gene match: 9. The CDR3 loop spans 15 amino acids. The CDR3 here is CASSASTGGFDEQYF. In DNA form, the CDR3 reads TGTGCCAGCAGCGCCTCGACAGGGGGCTTCGACGAGCAGTACTTC.

The chain uses TRBV4-3 and TRBJ1-5; TRBD1 might be the D (5 bases). This CDR3 region has 13 residues. Trimming shortened V by 0 bases and J by 11 bases, and 11 bases separated the two germline ends. Per the germline V gene, CDR1 is LGHNA and CDR2 is YSLEER. CDR3 sequence: CASSQDWGKTQHF. CDR3 coding DNA: TGCGCCAGCAGCCAAGATTGGGGGAAGACCCAGCATTTT.

This clonotype has a count of ten or more. The V gene is TRBV7-9, the J gene TRBJ2-5; no clear D. CDR1 and CDR2 from the germline V gene are SEHNR and FQNEAQ (reference sequence). V was cut by 2 bases and J by 3 bases, with 10 bases left in between. The CDR3 is made up of 14 amino acids. The CDR3 is CASSLLILEETQYF. The CDR3 DNA reads as TGTGCCAGCAGCTTACTGATCTTGGAAGAGACCCAGTACTTC.

This clonotype showed up many times. The rearrangement joins TRBV6-5 to TRBJ2-7; D ambiguous. The CDR3 has 14 residues. CDR1 is MNHEY and CDR2 is SVGAGI in the germline V gene. With 5 bases removed from V and 4 bases from J, the gap between germline ends came to 15 bases. The CDR3 loop reads CASSPARPRYEQYF. CDR3 in DNA: TGTGCCAGCAGTCCAGCCAGGCCTCGGTACGAGCAGTACTTC.

This clonotype has at least ten counts. The chain has TRBV9 and TRBJ2-2, with D maybe TRBD2 (5 bases). Germline CDR1 SGDLS, CDR2 YYNGEE. V was shortened by 4 bases and J by 4 bases, with 17 bases between the two germline ends. The CDR3 is 16 residues long. CDR3 DNA: TGTGCCAGCAGCCCCCTCGGGGTAGGGAGCACCGGGGAGCTGTTTTTT. Amino acid sequence: CASSPLGVGSTGELFF.

This clonotype was picked up many times. The J gene is TRBJ2-3, the V gene TRBV20-1, with a weak D call TRBD1 (5 bases). The CDR3 consists of 15 residues. Germline assignment: CDR1 DFQATT and CDR2 SNEGSKA (reference sequence). V was trimmed by 5 bases and J by 1 base, leaving 16 bases between them. CDR3 in DNA: TGCAGTGCTGATGATGGCCAGGGCCGCACAGATACGCAGTATTTT. Amino acids: CSADDGQGRTDTQYF.

With regard to this clonotype: Since no conserved phenylalanine or tryptophan closes the CDR3, a read error is the likely cause. CDR3: CASSKVSTGELFS. The CDR3 DNA reads TGTGCCAGCAGCAAAGTGAGCACCGGGGAGCTGTTTTCT. The genes are TRBV7-2 and TRBJ2-2; the D is unclear. The CDR3 length is 13 residues. Germline V gene lookup returns CDR1 SGHTA and CDR2 FQGNSA. Trimming pared 5 bases from V and 4 bases from J, leaving 8 bases between.

Many counts were recorded for this clonotype. V and J are TRBV9 and TRBJ2-7; 8 bases match TRBD2. The germline CDR1 and CDR2 sequences are SGDLS and YYNGEE. The CDR3 is 14 residues long. The V gene end was trimmed by 3 bases and the J gene end by 5 bases; junction bases not matched to a gene: 7. CDR3 DNA sequence: TGTGCCAGCAGCGAGAGCGGGAGTATCGACGAGCAGTACTTC. Translating gives CASSESGSIDEQYF.

This clonotype came up a few times. A much larger clone lies a single base off, so this may be a read error. V gene TRBV7-2 combines with J gene TRBJ1-5; TRBD1 might be the D (6 bases). The CDR3 runs 19 residues. V lost 5 bases and J lost 5, with 28 bases in between. In germline, CDR1 is SGHTA, CDR2 FQGNSA. As DNA, the CDR3 is TGTGCCAGCAGCCCTACCCGGGACATTGTTTACGATGGCCATCAGCCCCAGCATTTT. Residues: CASSPTRDIVYDGHQPQHF.

V usage is TRBV6-1 and J usage is TRBJ2-1; D possibly uses TRBD1 or TRBD2 (5 bases each). The CDR3 consists of 16 residues. Germline CDR1 is MNHNS and CDR2 is SASEGT. The ends were cut back, 4 bases at V and 0 bases at J, with 13 bases in the middle. The CDR3 loop is CASSGRDPSSYNEQFF. CDR3 coding DNA: TGTGCCAGCAGTGGAAGGGACCCGAGCTCCTACAATGAGCAGTTCTTC.

The sample holds many counts of this clonotype. This chain joins TRBV6-1 and TRBJ2-7, with 10 bases that match TRBD2. V dropped 4 bases and J dropped 7; count of bases not matched to a gene: 7. The CDR3 contains 14 residues. CDR1 is MNHNS, CDR2 SASEGT, per germline. CDR3 in DNA: TGTGCCAGCAGTGTTCTAGCGGGAGTTTGGGAGCAGTACTTC. Its translation: CASSVLAGVWEQYF.

This clonotype came up many times. This chain links TRBV19 with TRBJ1-2; 8 positions agree with TRBD1. Unmatched junction bases numbered 11, after V lost 7 bases and J lost 7 bases. The CDR3 loop spans 14 amino acids. Germline CDR1 and CDR2: LNHDA and SQIVND (reference sequence). The CDR3 nucleotides are TGTGCCAGTACCATCCTTCAGGGACAGGCTGGCTACACCTTC. It codes for CASTILQGQAGYTF.

A remark on this clonotype: The CDR3 does not close with the conserved phenylalanine or tryptophan, likely indicating a read error. The chain employs TRBV19 and TRBJ1-1; TRBD1 is a possible D gene (6 bases). CDR1 and CDR2 from the germline V gene are LNHDA and SQIVND (reference sequence). The CDR3 has 13 residues. Trimming shortened V by 3 bases and J by 5 bases, and 10 bases separated the two germline ends. CDR3 loop: CASSMDRWTEAFL. The CDR3 nucleotides read TGTGCCAGTAGTATGGACAGATGGACTGAAGCTTTCCTT.

This sequence joins TRBV6-2 or TRBV6-3 and TRBJ2-1; either TRBD1 or TRBD2 may supply D (5 bases each). The CDR3 runs 15 residues. The V end lost 2 bases, the J end lost 6 bases, and 14 bases lay between the germline ends. CDR1 MNHEY and CDR2 SVGEGT come from the germline V gene. The CDR3 coding sequence is TGTGCCAGCAGTTACGGGGACCGTGGGGGCAATGAGCAGTTCTTC. Residues: CASSYGDRGGNEQFF.